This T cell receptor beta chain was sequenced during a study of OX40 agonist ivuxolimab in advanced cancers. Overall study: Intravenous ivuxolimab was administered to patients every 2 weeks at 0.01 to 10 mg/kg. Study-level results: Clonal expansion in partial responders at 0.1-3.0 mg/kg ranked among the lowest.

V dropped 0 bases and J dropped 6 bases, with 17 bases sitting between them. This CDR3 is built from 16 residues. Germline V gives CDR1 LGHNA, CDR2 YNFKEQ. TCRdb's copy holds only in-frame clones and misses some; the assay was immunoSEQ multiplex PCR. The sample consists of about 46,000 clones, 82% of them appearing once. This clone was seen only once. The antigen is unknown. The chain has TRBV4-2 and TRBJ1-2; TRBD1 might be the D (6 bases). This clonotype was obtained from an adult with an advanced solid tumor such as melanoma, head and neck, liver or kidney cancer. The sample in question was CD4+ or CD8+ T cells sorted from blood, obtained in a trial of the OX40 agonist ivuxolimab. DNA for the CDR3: TGTGCCAGCAGCCAAGATCTAAGGGGGAGGGCGCATGGCTACACCTTC. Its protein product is CASSQDLRGRAHGYTF.